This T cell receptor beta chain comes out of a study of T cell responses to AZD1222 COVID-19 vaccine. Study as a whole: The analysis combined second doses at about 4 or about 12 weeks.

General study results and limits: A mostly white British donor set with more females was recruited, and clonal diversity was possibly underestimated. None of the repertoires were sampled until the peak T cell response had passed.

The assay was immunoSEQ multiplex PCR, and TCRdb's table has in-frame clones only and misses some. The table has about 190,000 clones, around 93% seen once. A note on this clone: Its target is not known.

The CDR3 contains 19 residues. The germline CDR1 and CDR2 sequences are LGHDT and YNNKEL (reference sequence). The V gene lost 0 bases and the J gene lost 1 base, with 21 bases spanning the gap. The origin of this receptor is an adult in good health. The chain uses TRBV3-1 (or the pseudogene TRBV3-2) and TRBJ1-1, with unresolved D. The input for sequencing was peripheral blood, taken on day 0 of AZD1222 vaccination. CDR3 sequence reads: CASSQDSGGVYPPNTEAFF. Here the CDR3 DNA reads TGTGCCAGCAGCCAAGATAGTGGCGGGGTTTACCCACCGAACACTGAAGCTTTCTTT.